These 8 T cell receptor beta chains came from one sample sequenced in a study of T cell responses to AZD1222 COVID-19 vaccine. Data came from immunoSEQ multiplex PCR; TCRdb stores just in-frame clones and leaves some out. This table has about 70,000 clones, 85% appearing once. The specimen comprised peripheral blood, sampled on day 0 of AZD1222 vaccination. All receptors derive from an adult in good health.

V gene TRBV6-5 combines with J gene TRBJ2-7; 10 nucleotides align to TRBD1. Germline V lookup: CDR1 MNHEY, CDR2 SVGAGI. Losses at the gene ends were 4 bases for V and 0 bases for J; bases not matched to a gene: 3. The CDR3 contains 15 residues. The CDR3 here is CASSSRDRGSYEQYF. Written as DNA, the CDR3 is TGTGCCAGCAGTTCCAGGGACAGGGGCTCCTACGAGCAGTACTTC.

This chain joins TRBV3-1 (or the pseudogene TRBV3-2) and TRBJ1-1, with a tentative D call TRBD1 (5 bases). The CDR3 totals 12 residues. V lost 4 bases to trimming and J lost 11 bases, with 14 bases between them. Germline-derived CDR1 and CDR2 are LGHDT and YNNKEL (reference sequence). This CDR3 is CASSLVGERAFF. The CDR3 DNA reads TGTGCCAGCAGCCTGGTAGGGGAACGGGCTTTCTTT.

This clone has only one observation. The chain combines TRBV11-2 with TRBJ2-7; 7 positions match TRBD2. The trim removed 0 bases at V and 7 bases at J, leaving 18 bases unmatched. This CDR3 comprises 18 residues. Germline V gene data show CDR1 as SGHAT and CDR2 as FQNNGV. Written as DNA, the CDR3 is TGTGCCAGCAGCTTAGACGGTAGCCTTGGGGGGGTTCGGGGAGAGCAGTACTTC. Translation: CASSLDGSLGGVRGEQYF.

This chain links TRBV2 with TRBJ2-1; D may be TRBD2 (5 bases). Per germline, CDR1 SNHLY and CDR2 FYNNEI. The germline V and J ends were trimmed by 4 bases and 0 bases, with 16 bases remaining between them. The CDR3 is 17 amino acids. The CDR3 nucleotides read TGTGCCAGCAGTGGGATTTCGGTAGGGAGCTCCTACAATGAGCAGTTCTTC. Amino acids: CASSGISVGSSYNEQFF.

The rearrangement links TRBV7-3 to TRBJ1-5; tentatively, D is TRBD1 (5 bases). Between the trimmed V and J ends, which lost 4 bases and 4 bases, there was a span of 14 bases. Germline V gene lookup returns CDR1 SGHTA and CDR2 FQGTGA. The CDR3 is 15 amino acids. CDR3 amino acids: CASSSGTAGNQPQHF. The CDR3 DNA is TGTGCCAGCAGCTCCGGGACTGCTGGAAATCAGCCCCAGCATTTT. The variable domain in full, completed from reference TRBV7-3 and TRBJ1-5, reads GAGVSQTPSNKVTEKGKYVELRCDPISGHTALYWYRQSLGQGPEFLIYFQGTGAADDSGLPNDRFFAVRPEGSVSTLKIQRTERGDSAVYLCASSSGTAGNQPQHFGDGTRLSIL.

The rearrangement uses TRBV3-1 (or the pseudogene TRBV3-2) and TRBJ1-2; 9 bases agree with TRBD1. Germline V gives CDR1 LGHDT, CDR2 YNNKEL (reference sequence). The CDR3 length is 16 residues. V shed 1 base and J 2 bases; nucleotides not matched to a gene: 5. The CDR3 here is CASSQGDRALNYGYTF. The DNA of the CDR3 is TGTGCCAGCAGCCAAGGGGACAGGGCATTAAACTATGGCTACACCTTC.

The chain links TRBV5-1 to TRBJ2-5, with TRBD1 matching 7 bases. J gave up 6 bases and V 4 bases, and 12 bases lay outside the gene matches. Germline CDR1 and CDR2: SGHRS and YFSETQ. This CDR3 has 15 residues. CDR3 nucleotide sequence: TGCGCCAGCAGCCTTGGGTGGACAGGCCCACAGACCCAGTACTTC. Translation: CASSLGWTGPQTQYF.

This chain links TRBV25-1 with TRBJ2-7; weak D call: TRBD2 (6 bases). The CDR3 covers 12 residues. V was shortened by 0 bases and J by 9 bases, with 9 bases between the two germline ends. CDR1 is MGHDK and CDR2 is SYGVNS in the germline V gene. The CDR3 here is CASSEYQGGQYF. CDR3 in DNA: TGTGCCAGCAGTGAATACCAGGGAGGGCAGTACTTC.